This T cell receptor beta chain was captured in a study of T cells in Graves' hyperthyroidism and ophthalmopathy. Study-wide results and caveats: Ophthalmopathy could be told apart from stable hyperthyroidism with a 13 V-J model.

About this clonotype itself: Its specificity is unknown.

V lost 4 bases and J 5 bases, leaving 6 bases between the germline ends. The CDR3 sequence is 12 residues long. RNA transcripts served as the template for amplifying TCR beta CDR3 regions. Initially, a first-round RT-PCR of the TCR CDR3 employed the HTBI primer set. TCRdb reprocessed the multiplex PCR reads via MiXCR and lists one record per CDR3 protein. The sample lists around 300,000 distinct CDR3 sequences, over 20% occurring once. This receptor was identified in a man between 25 and 39 years old with Graves' ophthalmopathy. The sample taken for sequencing was blood. The rearrangement links TRBV12-3 or TRBV12-4 to TRBJ1-5; no reliable D call. CDR3 sequence (DNA): TGTGCCAGCAGTTCGATATATCAGCCCCAGCATTTT. It is translated as CASSSIYQPQHF.